This note documents a single T cell receptor (beta chain) sequence. Its cognate antigen has yet to be identified. At one boundary the junction diverges from the germline segment, which might be a read error. The CDR3 runs 15 residues from the cysteine to the phenylalanine. Of all the DNA, just the CDR3 is kept, 45 bases in frame from base 1. The germline V gene (reference sequence) yields LNHDA for CDR1 and SQIVND for CDR2. The immunoSEQ Assay was used to immunosequence TCRbeta CDR3 regions from genomic DNA. Prior to high-throughput sequencing, genomic DNA was amplified by bias-controlled multiplex PCR. Turning to the authors' computational methods: To quantify the absolute abundance of each unique TCRbeta CDR3 region, the sequences were collapsed and filtered. Clonality, defined as 1 minus Pielou's evenness, was calculated using productive rearrangements only. A previously published method was used to identify clones whose frequencies were significantly greater in on-treatment samples than in baseline samples. The source is immuneACCESS, and TCRdb retained only in-frame sequences with V and J called. Part of the clones is not carried over; for the studies checked, unresolved V genes explain less than half of this, and the remainder is unexplained. The V and J calls and the clone size are those of that table, but D and trimming were determined from the DNA. Present in this sample are more than 10,000 clones, roughly 65% of which were seen just once. Jointly, the top ten make up 20% to 25% of the sample.

These data are taken from a study of sequential checkpoint blockade in melanoma (dated by TCRdb to between 2017 and 2020). For context, the study as a whole: Patients were randomized 1:1 to first-line nivolumab followed by ipilimumab (arm A) or ipilimumab followed by nivolumab (arm B). Maintenance nivolumab came after both trial sequences. The study at large found these results: The response-prediction model combining TCR metrics and mutation burden needs validation in larger, independent patient cohorts.

The treatment or condition label of this sample denotes: randomized to nivolumab then ipilimumab (arm A) or the reverse (arm B). None of the patients in the trial had previously been given DNA-damaging chemotherapy. A FACS Aria II flow cytometer was used to sort live CD3+CD8+ cells that were negative for CD19 and CD56 from thawed PBMCs. Samples came from patients with melanoma in CheckMate 064, a randomized, open-label phase II trial of sequential checkpoint blockade. Peripheral blood mononuclear cells were collected by leukapheresis, purified using Ficoll-Paque, and frozen in human serum containing approximately 9.1% DMSO. Immediately after sorting, the purity of sorted blood CD3+CD8+ cells was verified to be >95%, after which DNA was extracted.

Sequences were derived from CD8+ T cells sorted from blood (inferred from file names), sampled from a patient given nivolumab and ipilimumab in sequence. The clonotype originates from a human donor with melanoma. This chain is built from TRBV19 and TRBJ2-7; TRBD1 fits 8 bases in the junction. The DNA is as follows: TGTGCCAGTAGTATGGGGGCAGGGGGCATCTACGGGCAGTACTTC. Translated, this is CASSMGAGGIYGQYF.